The sample holds one count of the clone carrying this T cell receptor (beta chain). Antigen unknown. The data were obtained in a study of vaccination effects on CD4 cells after COVID-19. Study-level points and caveats: Healthy vaccinees' vaccine-induced clones included only 1 of 255 that recognized common cold coronaviruses.

This CDR3 has 13 amino acids. The germline V gene encodes CDR1 MNHNY and CDR2 SVGAGI (reference sequence). V shed 2 bases and J shed 8 bases, with 10 bases lying between them. Repertoires were generated with immunoSEQ multiplex PCR, while TCRdb's copy carries only in-frame clones and drops some. The repertoire holds 27,000 or so clones, roughly two thirds seen once, with over 9.5% in the top ten. ViraFEST assay sequencing came after antigen-specific CD4+ T cells were expanded with viral peptide pools. The culture ran for approximately 10 days, and then CD4+ T cells were isolated. Among the vaccine recipients, none had a prior SARS-CoV-2 infection, and nucleocapsid antibodies were negative. Wells each received 2 million to 2.5 million PBMC, cultured with around 9.3 IU/ml IL-2 and roughly 9.8 ug/ml peptides. Half-medium changes using IL-2 medium occurred on days 3 and 7.

Sequenced material: CD4+ T cells from PBMCs cultured with SARS-CoV-2 spike peptides, taken before COVID-19 vaccination. This clonotype originated in a human donor who received a COVID-19 vaccine. The chain is built from TRBV6-6 and TRBJ2-1; D is uncertain. CDR3 nucleotides: TGTGCCAGCAGTTACGTCGAGGTGCATGAGCAGTTCTTC. Its protein is CASSYVEVHEQFF.